This T cell receptor beta chain was sequenced in a study of CD8 T cells in Susac syndrome (dated by TCRdb to between 2018 and 2020). Background for the entire study: Among the Susac syndrome patients who were sequenced, clinically active disease was present in five or six and clinical remission was observed in roughly eight. At blood withdrawal, Susac syndrome patients were therapy-naive, treated with corticosteroids (with IVIg additionally given to some), or treated with IVIg alone. Whether CD8+ T cell activation and differentiation in Susac syndrome was antigen driven was tested using repertoire sequencing. Overall study results and their limits: The number of individuals in the TCR sequencing and HLA analysis was acknowledged as relatively small. No clonal expansion was detected in the CD4+ T cell repertoire of Susac syndrome patients.

Concerning this clonotype itself: No cognate antigen has been identified for it. No much larger clonotype is one base removed from it; base qualities were not supplied.

Between the V and J ends, shortened by 5 bases and 7 bases respectively, the junction contains 12 bases. The CDR3, from cysteine to phenylalanine, totals 13 residues. The kept DNA is CDR3 alone, 39 bases in frame from the first base. High-throughput TCR beta sequencing profiled peripheral blood CD8+ and CD4+ T cells from healthy donors, Susac syndrome patients and multiple sclerosis patients. Recently defined diagnostic criteria for definite or probable disease were met by the Susac syndrome patients. CD8+ TEMRA cells were enriched by FACS, while bulk CD8+ and CD4+ T cells were purified by magnetic negative isolation. Blood was drawn into EDTA tubes, processed within 24 hours, and PBMCs were isolated by density gradient centrifugation. PBMCs destined for TCR sequencing were cryopreserved in liquid nitrogen and later thawed in a 37 °C water bath. The sorted or isolated CD4+, CD8+ and CD8+ TEMRA cells had a purity of 90% or higher.

RNA was extracted with the RNeasy kit and about 0.5 to 1 ug was reverse transcribed using random hexamers. TCR beta CDR3 regions were amplified with the immunoSEQ multiplex PCR assay covering 54 Vbeta and 13 Jbeta segments. PCR amplification bias was corrected by using a synthetic template baseline for primer optimization and computational correction. In the authors' own workflow: Reads were annotated to V, D and J genes according to IMGT and were analyzed with immunoSEQ Analyzer, with only productive sequences retained. Clonality was computed as one minus Shannon entropy normalized by log2 of the number of productive unique sequences. For each patient and control, public and private clones were evaluated within the 100 most prevalent clones. Clones were defined as Susac-specific if absent from the healthy and MS cohorts, from approximately 1,100 published viral clones and from other ImmuneACCESS disease sequences. The public reads were run again by TCRdb, first through fastp at Q25 and then through MiXCR, and only productive beta chains were kept. Records with the same CDR3 protein are collapsed into one entry carrying the most frequent genes and DNA. TCRdb's processing, not the authors' own work, is the source of the V and J calls. This sample gives about 150,000 distinct CDR3 sequences in total; nearly 97% of them show up just once. The ten largest account for over 0.075% of the sample.

Sequenced: CD4+ T cells from PBMCs. The chain employs TRBV12-3 or TRBV12-4 and TRBJ1-5, and TRBD1 may be the D gene, going by 6 matching bases. The TCR was taken from a human donor with Susac syndrome. The CDR3 region has the sequence CASSPQGWQPQHF. The bases are TGTGCCAGCAGTCCACAGGGTTGGCAGCCCCAGCATTTT.